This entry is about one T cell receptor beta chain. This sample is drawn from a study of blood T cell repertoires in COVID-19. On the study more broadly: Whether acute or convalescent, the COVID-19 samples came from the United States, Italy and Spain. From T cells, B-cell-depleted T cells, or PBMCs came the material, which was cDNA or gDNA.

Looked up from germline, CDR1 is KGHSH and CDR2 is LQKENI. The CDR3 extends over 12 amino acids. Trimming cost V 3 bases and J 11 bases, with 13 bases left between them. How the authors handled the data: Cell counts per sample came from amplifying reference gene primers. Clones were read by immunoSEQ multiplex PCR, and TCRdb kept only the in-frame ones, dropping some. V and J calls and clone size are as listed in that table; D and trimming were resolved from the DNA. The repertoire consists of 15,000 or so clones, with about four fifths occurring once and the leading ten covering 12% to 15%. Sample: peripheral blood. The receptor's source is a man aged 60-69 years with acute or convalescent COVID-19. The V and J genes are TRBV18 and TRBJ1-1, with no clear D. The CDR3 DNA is TGTGCCAGCTCACCCCCAGCGGCTTTGGCTTTCTTT. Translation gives CASSPPAALAFF.